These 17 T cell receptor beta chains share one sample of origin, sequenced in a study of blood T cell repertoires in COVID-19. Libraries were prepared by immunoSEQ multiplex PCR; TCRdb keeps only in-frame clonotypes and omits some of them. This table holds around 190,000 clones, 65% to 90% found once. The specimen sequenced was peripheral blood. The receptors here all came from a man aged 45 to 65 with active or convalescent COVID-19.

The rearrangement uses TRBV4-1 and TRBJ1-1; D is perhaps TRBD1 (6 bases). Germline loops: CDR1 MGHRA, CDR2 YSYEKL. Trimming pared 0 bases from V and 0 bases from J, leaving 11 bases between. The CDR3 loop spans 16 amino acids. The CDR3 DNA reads TGCGCCAGCAGCCAAGATGGACAGCTCATGAACACTGAAGCTTTCTTT. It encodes CASSQDGQLMNTEAFF.

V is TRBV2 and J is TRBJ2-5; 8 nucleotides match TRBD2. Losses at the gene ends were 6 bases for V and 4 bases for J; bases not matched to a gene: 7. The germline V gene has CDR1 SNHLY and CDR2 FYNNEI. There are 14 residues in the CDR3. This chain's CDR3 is CASSAGGVAETQYF. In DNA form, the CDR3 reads TGTGCCAGCAGCGCGGGGGGAGTGGCAGAGACCCAGTACTTC.

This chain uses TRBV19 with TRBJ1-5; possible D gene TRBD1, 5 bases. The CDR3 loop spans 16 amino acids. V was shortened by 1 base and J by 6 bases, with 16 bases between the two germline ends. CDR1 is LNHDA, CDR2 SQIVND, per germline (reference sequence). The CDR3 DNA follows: TGTGCCAGTAGTATAGGTTCCCAGGGATTGGGTCAGCCCCAGCATTTT. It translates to CASSIGSQGLGQPQHF.

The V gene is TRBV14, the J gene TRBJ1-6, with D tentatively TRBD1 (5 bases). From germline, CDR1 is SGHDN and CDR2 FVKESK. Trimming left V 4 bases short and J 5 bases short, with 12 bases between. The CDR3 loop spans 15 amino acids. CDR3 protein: CASSPRAGNNSPLHF. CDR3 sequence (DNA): TGTGCCAGCAGCCCCCGGGCAGGGAATAATTCACCCCTCCACTTT.

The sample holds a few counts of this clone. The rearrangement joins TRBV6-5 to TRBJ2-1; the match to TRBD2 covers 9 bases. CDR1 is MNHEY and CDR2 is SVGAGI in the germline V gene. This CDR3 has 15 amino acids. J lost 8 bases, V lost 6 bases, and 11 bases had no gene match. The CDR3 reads CASRRSGRSGHEQFF. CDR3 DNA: TGTGCCAGCAGACGTAGCGGGAGATCTGGCCATGAGCAGTTCTTC.

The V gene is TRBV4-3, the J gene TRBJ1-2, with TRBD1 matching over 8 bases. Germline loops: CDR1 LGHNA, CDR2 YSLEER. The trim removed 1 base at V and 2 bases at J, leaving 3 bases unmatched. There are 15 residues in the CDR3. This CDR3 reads CASSQARTGNYGYTF. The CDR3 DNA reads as TGCGCCAGCAGCCAAGCCCGGACAGGGAACTATGGCTACACCTTC.

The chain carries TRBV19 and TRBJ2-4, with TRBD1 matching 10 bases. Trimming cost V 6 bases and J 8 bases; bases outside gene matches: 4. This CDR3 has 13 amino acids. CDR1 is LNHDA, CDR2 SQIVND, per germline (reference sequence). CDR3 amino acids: CASRGQGTDIQYF. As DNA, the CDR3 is TGTGCCAGTAGGGGACAGGGGACGGACATTCAGTACTTC.

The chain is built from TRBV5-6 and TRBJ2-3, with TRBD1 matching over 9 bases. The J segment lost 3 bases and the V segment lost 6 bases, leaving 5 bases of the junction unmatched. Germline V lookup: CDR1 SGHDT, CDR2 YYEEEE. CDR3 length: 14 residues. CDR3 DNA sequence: TGTGCCAGCACCAAGACAGGGGGGACAGATACGCAGTATTTT. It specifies CASTKTGGTDTQYF.

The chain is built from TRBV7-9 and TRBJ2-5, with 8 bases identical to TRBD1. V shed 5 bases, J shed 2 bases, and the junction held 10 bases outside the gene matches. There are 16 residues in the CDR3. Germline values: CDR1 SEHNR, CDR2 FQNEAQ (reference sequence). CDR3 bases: TGTGCCAGCAGCATGTCAGGGGGCGCGTATCAAGAGACCCAGTACTTC. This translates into CASSMSGGAYQETQYF.

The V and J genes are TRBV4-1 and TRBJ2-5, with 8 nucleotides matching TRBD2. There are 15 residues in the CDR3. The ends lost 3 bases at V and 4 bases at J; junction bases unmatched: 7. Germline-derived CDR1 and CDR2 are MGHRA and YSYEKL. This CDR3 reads CASSQGGTSRETQYF. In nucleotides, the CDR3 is TGCGCCAGCAGCCAGGGTGGGACTAGTAGAGAGACCCAGTACTTC.

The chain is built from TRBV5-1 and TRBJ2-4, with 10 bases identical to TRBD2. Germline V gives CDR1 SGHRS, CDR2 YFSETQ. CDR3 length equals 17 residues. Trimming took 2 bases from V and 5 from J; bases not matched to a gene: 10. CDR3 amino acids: CASSFLAGEGEENIQYF. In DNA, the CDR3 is TGCGCCAGCAGCTTCCTAGCGGGAGAGGGAGAAGAAAACATTCAGTACTTC.

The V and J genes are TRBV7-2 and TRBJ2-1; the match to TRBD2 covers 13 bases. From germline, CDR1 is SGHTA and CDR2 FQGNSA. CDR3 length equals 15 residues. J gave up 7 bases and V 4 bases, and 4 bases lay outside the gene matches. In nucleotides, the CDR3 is TGTGCCAGCAGCTCCCCGGGACTAGCGGGAAATGAGCAGTTCTTC. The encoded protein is CASSSPGLAGNEQFF.

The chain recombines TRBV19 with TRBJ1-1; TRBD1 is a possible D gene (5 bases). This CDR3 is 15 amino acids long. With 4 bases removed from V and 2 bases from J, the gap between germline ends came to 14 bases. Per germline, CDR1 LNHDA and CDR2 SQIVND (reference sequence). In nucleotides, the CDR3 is TGTGCCAGTAGTACCCCGGGACTGTATAACACTGAAGCTTTCTTT. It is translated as CASSTPGLYNTEAFF. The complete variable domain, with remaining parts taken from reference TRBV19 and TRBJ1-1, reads DGGITQSPKYLFRKEGQNVTLSCEQNLNHDAMYWYRQDPGQGLRLIYYSQIVNDFQKGDIAEGYSVSREKKESFPLTVTSAQKNPTAFYLCASSTPGLYNTEAFFGQGTRLTVV.

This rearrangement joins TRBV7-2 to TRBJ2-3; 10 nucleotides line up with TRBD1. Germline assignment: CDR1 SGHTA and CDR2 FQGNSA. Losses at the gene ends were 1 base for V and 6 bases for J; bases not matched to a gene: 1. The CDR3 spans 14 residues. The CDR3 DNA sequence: TGTGCCAGCAGCTTAGGACAGGGGGCGGATACGCAGTATTTT. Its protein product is CASSLGQGADTQYF.

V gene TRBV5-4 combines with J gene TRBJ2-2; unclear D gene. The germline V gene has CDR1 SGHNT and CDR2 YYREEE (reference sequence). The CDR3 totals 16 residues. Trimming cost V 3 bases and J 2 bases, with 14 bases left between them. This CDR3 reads CASSWAGSGNTGELFF. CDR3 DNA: TGTGCCAGCAGCTGGGCCGGTAGTGGAAACACCGGGGAGCTGTTTTTT.

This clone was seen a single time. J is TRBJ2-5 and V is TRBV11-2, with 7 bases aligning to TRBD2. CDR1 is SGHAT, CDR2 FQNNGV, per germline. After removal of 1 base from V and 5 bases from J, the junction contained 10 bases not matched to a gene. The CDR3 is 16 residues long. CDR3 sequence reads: CASSLVMLQGGETQYF. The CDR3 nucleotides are TGTGCCAGCAGCTTAGTCATGTTGCAGGGAGGGGAGACCCAGTACTTC.

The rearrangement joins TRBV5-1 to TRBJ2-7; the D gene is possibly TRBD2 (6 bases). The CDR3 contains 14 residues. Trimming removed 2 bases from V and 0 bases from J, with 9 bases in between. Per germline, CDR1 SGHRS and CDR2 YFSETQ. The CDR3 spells CASSFLGSSYEQYF. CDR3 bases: TGCGCCAGCAGCTTCCTCGGGAGCTCCTACGAGCAGTACTTC.